The following is a T cell receptor (beta chain) sequence with its context. The data belong to a study of blood T cell repertoires in COVID-19. Only in-frame clones appear in the TCRdb table, and some are missing; sequencing was by immunoSEQ multiplex PCR. The repertoire includes hundreds of thousands of clones, just over 85% of them detected once, and roughly a sixth sits in the top ten. The CDR3 spans 11 residues. CDR1 SQVTM and CDR2 ANQGSEA come from the germline V gene. The ends were cut back, 4 bases at V and 3 bases at J, with 3 bases in the middle. This sequence was found in a man between 18 and 29 years old who had recovered from COVID-19. The specimen sequenced was PBMCs or T cells enriched from blood (not recorded which). J is TRBJ2-2 and V is TRBV29-1; D is undetermined. In DNA form, the CDR3 reads TGCAGCGTTGCGGACACCGGGGAGCTGTTTTTT. Translated, it gives CSVADTGELFF.